The subject of this entry is one TCR beta chain. Its antigen remains unidentified. V was pared by 5 bases and J by 4 bases, with 12 bases between. This CDR3 is 14 amino acids long. Germline assignment: CDR1 SEHNR and CDR2 FQNEAQ (reference sequence). The sample comes from a study of shared clonotypes between healthy human individuals. Broader study findings: It was observed that approximately 5% of naive CD4 clonotypes were shared across four donors. Clonotype sharing across donors was expected to vary with sequencing depth.

Only in-frame clones appear in the TCRdb table, and some are missing; sequencing was by immunoSEQ multiplex PCR. The sample lists roughly 2,500,000 clones, 93% occurring once. Adult donors, all healthy and HIV-negative, had no recent acute infections or vaccinations. Specimen: naive CD4+ T cells from PBMCs. Indicated subset: CD45RA+ positively selected. The TCR comes from a man aged 18 to 29 in good health. Some clones in this sample may be carry-over from other donors' samples. The rearrangement joins TRBV7-9 to TRBJ1-5; D may be TRBD1 (5 bases). Here the CDR3 reads CASSMTGPNQPQHF. CDR3 in DNA: TGTGCCAGCAGCATGACGGGGCCAAATCAGCCCCAGCATTTT.